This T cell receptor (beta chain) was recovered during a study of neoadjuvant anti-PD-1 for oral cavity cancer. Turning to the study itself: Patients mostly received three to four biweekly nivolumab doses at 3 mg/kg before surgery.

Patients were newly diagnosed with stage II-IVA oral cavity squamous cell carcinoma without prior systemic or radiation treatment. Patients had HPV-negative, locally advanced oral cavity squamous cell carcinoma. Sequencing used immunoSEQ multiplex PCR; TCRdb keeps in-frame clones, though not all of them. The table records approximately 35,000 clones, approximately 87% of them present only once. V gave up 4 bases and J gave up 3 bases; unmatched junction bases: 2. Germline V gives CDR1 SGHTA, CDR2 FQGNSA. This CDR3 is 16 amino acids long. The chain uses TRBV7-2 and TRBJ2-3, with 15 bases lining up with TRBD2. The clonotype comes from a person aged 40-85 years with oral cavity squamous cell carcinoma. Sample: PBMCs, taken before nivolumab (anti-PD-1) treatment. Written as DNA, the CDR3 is TGTGCCAGCAGCTCCGGGACTAGCGGGGGGACAGATACGCAGTATTTT. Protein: CASSSGTSGGTDTQYF.